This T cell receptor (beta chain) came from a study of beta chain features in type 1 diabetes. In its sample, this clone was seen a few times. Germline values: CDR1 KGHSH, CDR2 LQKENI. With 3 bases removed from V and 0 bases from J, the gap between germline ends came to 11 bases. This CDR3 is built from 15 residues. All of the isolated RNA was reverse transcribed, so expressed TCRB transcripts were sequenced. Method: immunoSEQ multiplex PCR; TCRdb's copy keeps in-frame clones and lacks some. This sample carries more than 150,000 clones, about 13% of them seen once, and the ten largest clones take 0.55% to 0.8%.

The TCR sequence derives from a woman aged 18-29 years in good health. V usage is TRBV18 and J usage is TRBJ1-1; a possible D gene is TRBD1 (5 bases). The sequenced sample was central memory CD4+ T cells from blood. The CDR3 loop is CASSPRQPVNTEAFF. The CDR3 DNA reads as TGTGCCAGCTCACCCAGACAGCCTGTGAACACTGAAGCTTTCTTT.